One and the same sample provided the 15 T cell receptor beta chains below, sequenced in a study of T cell responses to AZD1222 COVID-19 vaccine. Data came from immunoSEQ multiplex PCR; TCRdb stores just in-frame clones and leaves some out. The sample contains about 120,000 clones, more than 75% of which appear only once. The sample consisted of peripheral blood, taken on day 0 of AZD1222 vaccination. Receptors originate from an adult in good health.

This clone occurred many times. The chain recombines TRBV7-9 with TRBJ1-1; no reliable D call. This CDR3 is 15 amino acids long. CDR1 SEHNR and CDR2 FQNEAQ come from the germline V gene (reference sequence). Between the trimmed V and J ends, which lost 5 bases and 3 bases, there was a span of 16 bases. CDR3 in amino acids: CASSTMPYRDTEAFF. The CDR3 nucleotides are TGTGCCAGCAGCACGATGCCCTACAGAGACACTGAAGCTTTCTTT. Full variable domain (missing parts from reference TRBV7-9 and TRBJ1-1): DTGVSQNPRHKITKRGQNVTFRCDPISEHNRLYWYRQTLGQGPEFLTYFQNEAQLEKSRLLSDRFSAERPKGSFSTLEIQRTEQGDSAMYLCASSTMPYRDTEAFFGQGTRLTVV.

The J gene is TRBJ2-7, the V gene TRBV3-1 (or the pseudogene TRBV3-2), with TRBD2 as a possible D gene (5 bases). V was clipped by 1 base and J by 2 bases, with 12 bases between them. Germline V lookup: CDR1 LGHDT, CDR2 YNNKEL (reference sequence). The CDR3 is 15 residues long. The CDR3 protein is CASSQAPGIAYEQYF. Written as DNA, the CDR3 is TGTGCCAGCAGCCAAGCTCCGGGGATCGCCTACGAGCAGTACTTC.

The J gene is TRBJ2-1, the V gene TRBV7-2, with 7 bases aligning to TRBD2. Looked up from germline, CDR1 is SGHTA and CDR2 is FQGNSA. The length of the CDR3 is 16 residues. The trim removed 3 bases at V and 4 bases at J, leaving 9 bases unmatched. The DNA for the CDR3 is TGTGCCAGCAGCTTGATGCCTAGCGGACCATACAATGAGCAGTTCTTC. Translation gives CASSLMPSGPYNEQFF. Looking up the rest from reference TRBV7-2 and TRBJ2-1 gives the full variable domain: GAGVSQSPSNKVTEKGKDVELRCDPISGHTALYWYRQSLGQGLEFLIYFQGNSAPDKSGLPSDRFSAERTGGSVSTLTIQRTQQEDSAVYLCASSLMPSGPYNEQFFGPGTRLTVL.

CDR3 amino acids: CASSLYTATGGELFF. In DNA form, the CDR3 reads TGTGCCAGCAGCTTATATACAGCCACGGGCGGGGAGCTGTTTTTT. The rearrangement uses TRBV5-6 and TRBJ2-2; D is ambiguous. This CDR3 has 15 residues. Trimming cost V 2 bases and J 7 bases, with 15 bases left between them. Germline V gene data show CDR1 as SGHDT and CDR2 as YYEEEE.

The CDR3 DNA is TGTGCCAGCAGTGAGGGGCGGCTCCCTCCAGATACGCAGTATTTT. Translated: CASSEGRLPPDTQYF. The chain carries TRBV2 and TRBJ2-3; D might be TRBD1 (5 bases). The CDR3 is 15 residues long. The V end was cut by 3 bases, the J end by 4 bases, with 14 bases between. Germline V lookup: CDR1 SNHLY, CDR2 FYNNEI.

This chain joins TRBV2 and TRBJ2-7; TRBD1 aligns across 8 bases. The CDR3 has 16 residues. The V gene's germline CDR1 is SNHLY and CDR2 FYNNEI. J was trimmed by 0 bases and V by 3 bases; bases with no gene match: 7. Here the CDR3 reads CASSDRGRRSSYEQYF. The CDR3 DNA follows: TGTGCCAGCAGTGACAGGGGGCGCCGGAGCTCCTACGAGCAGTACTTC. Variable domain in full (rest from reference TRBV2 and TRBJ2-7): EPEVTQTPSHQVTQMGQEVILRCVPISNHLYFYWYRQILGQKVEFLVSFYNNEISEKSEIFDDQFSVERPDGSNFTLKIRSTKLEDSAMYFCASSDRGRRSSYEQYFGPGTRLTVT.

The gene calls are TRBV7-6 and TRBJ2-7; 7 bases agree with TRBD1. V shed 2 bases and J 0 bases; nucleotides not matched to a gene: 10. The CDR3 is 17 residues long. CDR1 and CDR2 (germline): SGHVS, FNYEAQ. CDR3 nucleotide sequence: TGTGCCAGCAGCTTACGACAGGGACGGATTAGCTCCTACGAGCAGTACTTC. This sequence encodes CASSLRQGRISSYEQYF. Looking up the rest from reference TRBV7-6 and TRBJ2-7 gives the full variable domain: GAGVSQSPRYKVTKRGQDVALRCDPISGHVSLYWYRQALGQGPEFLTYFNYEAQQDKSGLPNDRFSAERPEGSISTLTIQRTEQRDSAMYRCASSLRQGRISSYEQYFGPGTRLTVT.

The chain joins TRBV18 to TRBJ1-4, with D maybe TRBD1 (6 bases). Trimming shortened V by 3 bases and J by 3 bases, and 11 bases separated the two germline ends. The CDR3 extends over 15 amino acids. CDR1 and CDR2 from the germline V gene are KGHSH and LQKENI. The chain's CDR3 is CASSPNRVANEKLFF. CDR3 nucleotide sequence: TGTGCCAGCTCACCGAACAGGGTTGCTAATGAAAAACTGTTTTTT.

The V and J genes are TRBV5-1 and TRBJ2-1; 9 nucleotides line up with TRBD2. Germline-derived CDR1 and CDR2 are SGHRS and YFSETQ. The CDR3 consists of 15 residues. V lost 3 bases, J lost 10 bases, and 11 bases stayed unmatched. CDR3 sequence (DNA): TGCGCCAGCAGCTGGTCTTGGCGGGAGGGAGGGGAGCAGTTCTTC. Translation gives CASSWSWREGGEQFF.

V is TRBV11-2 and J is TRBJ2-2, with D possibly TRBD2 on 6 matching bases. Germline V gene sequence: CDR1 SGHAT, CDR2 FQNNGV. V shed 5 bases and J shed 1 base, with 11 bases lying between them. CDR3 length: 15 amino acids. The CDR3 loop is CASSLSGGNTGELFF. The DNA of the CDR3 is TGTGCCAGCAGCCTCTCCGGGGGGAACACCGGGGAGCTGTTTTTT.

The chain combines TRBV29-1 with TRBJ2-2; 7 bases are shared with TRBD2. The CDR3 has 13 amino acids. V was pared by 6 bases and J by 3 bases, with 4 bases of the junction left unmatched. Germline assignment: CDR1 SQVTM and CDR2 ANQGSEA. The CDR3 DNA follows: TGCAGCGTCTTACTAGCGTACACCGGGGAGCTGTTTTTT. As protein: CSVLLAYTGELFF.

The J gene is TRBJ1-1, the V gene TRBV28; 7 bases line up with TRBD1. Losses at the gene ends were 5 bases for V and 10 bases for J; bases not matched to a gene: 16. CDR1 is MDHEN, CDR2 SYDVKM, per germline. The CDR3 runs to 15 residues. Here the CDR3 reads CASSDIRESRDRAFF. Written as DNA, the CDR3 is TGTGCCAGCAGTGATATTAGGGAAAGCCGGGACAGAGCTTTCTTT.

CDR3 amino acids: CASSLPGQGTYNEQFF. CDR3 nucleotide sequence: TGTGCCAGCAGTTTACCCGGACAGGGGACCTACAATGAGCAGTTCTTC. The V call is TRBV28, the J call TRBJ2-1; 9 nucleotides match TRBD1. Unmatched junction bases numbered 4, after V lost 2 bases and J lost 2 bases. Germline CDR1 MDHEN, CDR2 SYDVKM. This CDR3 contains 16 residues.

The chain has TRBV19 and TRBJ2-1; D possibly matches TRBD1 or TRBD2 (6 bases each). The CDR3 is 16 residues long. The germline gives CDR1 LNHDA, CDR2 SQIVND (reference sequence). Trimming took 0 bases from V and 1 from J, leaving 10 bases between them. The CDR3, as DNA: TGTGCCAGTAGTATAGAAGGGGGAGGATCCTACAATGAGCAGTTCTTC. It encodes CASSIEGGGSYNEQFF.

This clone has just a few counts. The chain recombines TRBV28 with TRBJ1-5; possible D gene TRBD1, 5 bases. Germline-derived CDR1 and CDR2 are MDHEN and SYDVKM. This CDR3 is built from 18 residues. The V and J ends lost 2 bases and 1 base respectively, with 18 bases between them. Here the CDR3 reads CASSLGLLQGRSNQPQHF. The CDR3 bases are TGTGCCAGCAGTTTAGGCCTACTCCAGGGAAGAAGCAATCAGCCCCAGCATTTT.